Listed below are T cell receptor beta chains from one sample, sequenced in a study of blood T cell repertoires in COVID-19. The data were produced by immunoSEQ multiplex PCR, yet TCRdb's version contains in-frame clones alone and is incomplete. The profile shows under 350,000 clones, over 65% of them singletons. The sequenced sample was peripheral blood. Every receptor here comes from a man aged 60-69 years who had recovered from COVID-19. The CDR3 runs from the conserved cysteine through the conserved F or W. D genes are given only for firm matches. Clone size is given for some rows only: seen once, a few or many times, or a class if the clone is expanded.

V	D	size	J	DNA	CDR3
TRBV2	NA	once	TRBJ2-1	TGTGCCAGCACGGGAGTCGGGTATGAGCAGTTCTTC	CASTGVGYEQFF
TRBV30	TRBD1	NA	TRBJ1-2	TGTGCCTGGAACCGGGACAGCTATGGCTACACCTTC	CAWNRDSYGYTF
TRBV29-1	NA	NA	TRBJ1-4	TGCAGCGTTGATCGGGGTGATGAAAAACTGTTTTTT	CSVDRGDEKLFF
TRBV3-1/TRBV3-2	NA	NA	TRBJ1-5	TGTGCCAGCAGCCGCAAAGGGACAAATCAGCCCCAGCATTTT	CASSRKGTNQPQHF
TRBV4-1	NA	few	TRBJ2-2	TGCGCCAGCAGCCAAGGAGCAGGCGCTGGGGAGCTGTTTTTT	CASSQGAGAGELFF
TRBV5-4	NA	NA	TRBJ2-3	TGTGCCAGCAGTCAACCCCCCCTCGGCGGGACAGATACGCAGTATTTT	CASSQPPLGGTDTQYF
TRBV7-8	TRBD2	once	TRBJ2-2	TGTGCCAGCAGCTTAGTTCTCCGGCTAGCGGGAATCACCGGGGAGCTGTTTTTT	CASSLVLRLAGITGELFF
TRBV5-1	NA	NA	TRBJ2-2	TGCGCCAGCAGCTTGGGTCCAGGGGCGACCGGGGAGCTGTTTTTT	CASSLGPGATGELFF
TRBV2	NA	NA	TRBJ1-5	TGTGCCAGCAGTGAACAGGGGATCAATCAGCCCCAGCATTTT	CASSEQGINQPQHF
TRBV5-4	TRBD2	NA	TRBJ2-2	TGTGCCAGCAGCTCCGGGACTAGCGGGTTCCACGGCGCCGGGGAGCTGTTTTTT	CASSSGTSGFHGAGELFF
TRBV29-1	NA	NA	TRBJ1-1	TGCAGCGTTGTCGGGACTCACTCTGGGGGAGCTTTCTTT	CSVVGTHSGGAFF
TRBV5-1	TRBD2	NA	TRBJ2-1	TGCGCCAGCCGAACAGAAAGAACTAGCGGGAGGGCGTCCTACAATGAGCAGTTCTTC	CASRTERTSGRASYNEQFF
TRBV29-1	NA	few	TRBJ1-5	TGCAGCGTTGGTGGGGCAGGCCAGCCCCAGCATTTT	CSVGGAGQPQHF
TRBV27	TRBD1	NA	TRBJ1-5	TGTGCCAGCAGCTCATGGACAGGGCATCAGCCCCAGCATTTT	CASSSWTGHQPQHF
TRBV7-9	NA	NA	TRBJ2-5	TGTGCCAGCAGCCCAGTGGGGGCAGAGACCCAGTACTTC	CASSPVGAETQYF
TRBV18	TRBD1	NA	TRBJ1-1	TGTGCCAGCTCACCACCGAGGACAGGGGCTCTGGACACTGAAGCTTTCTTT	CASSPPRTGALDTEAFF
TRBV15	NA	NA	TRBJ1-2	TGTGCCACCAGCAGAGATCAGGCATATGGCTACACCTTC	CATSRDQAYGYTF
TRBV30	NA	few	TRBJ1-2	TGTGCCTGGGGGGACATTGGCTACACCTTC	CAWGDIGYTF
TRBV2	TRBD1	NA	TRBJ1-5	TGTGCCAGCAGGTCCTCCCCCGGGACAGGGGGCAATCAGCCCCAGCATTTT	CASRSSPGTGGNQPQHF
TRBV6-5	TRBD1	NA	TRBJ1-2	TGTGCCAGCAAAACCCTAGGACAGGGGGGTTTTGGCTACACCTTC	CASKTLGQGGFGYTF
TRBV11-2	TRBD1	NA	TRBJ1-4	TGTGCCAGCAAACCGAACTCGGGACAGAGTAATGAAAAACTGTTTTTT	CASKPNSGQSNEKLFF
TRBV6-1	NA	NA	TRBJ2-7	TGTGCCAGCAGTGAAGCCACTCACAGAGACGAGCAGTACTTC	CASSEATHRDEQYF
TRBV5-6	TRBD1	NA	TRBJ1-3	TGTGCCAGCAGCACCGAAGGAGGGACAGCCTATTATTTT	CASSTEGGTAYYF
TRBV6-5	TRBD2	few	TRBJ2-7	TGTGCCAGCAGGGGGGGGAGCTCCTACGAGCAGTACTTC	CASRGGSSYEQYF
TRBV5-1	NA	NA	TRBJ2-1	TGCGCCAGCAGCTTGGGTCAGTACAATGAGCAGTTCTTC	CASSLGQYNEQFF
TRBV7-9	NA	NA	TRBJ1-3	TGTGCCAGCAGCTTAGAAACAAGTGGAAACACCATATATTTT	CASSLETSGNTIYF
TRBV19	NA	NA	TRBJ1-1	TGTGCCAGTAGAAGTTCCGCACAGGGTGGGAGCACTGAAGCTTTCTTT	CASRSSAQGGSTEAFF
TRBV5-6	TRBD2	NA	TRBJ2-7	TGTGCCAGCAGCAAGGGACTAGCGGTTACCTACGAGCAGTACTTC	CASSKGLAVTYEQYF
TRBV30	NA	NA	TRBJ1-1	TGTGCCCGAACTCAGGGCGCGGCTGAAGCTTTCTTT	CARTQGAAEAFF
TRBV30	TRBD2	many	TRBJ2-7	TGTGCCTGGAAAGGGACTAGCGGGAGGATCTCCTACGAGCAGTACTTC	CAWKGTSGRISYEQYF
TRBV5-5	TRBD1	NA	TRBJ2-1	TGTGCCAGCAGCTCACAGGGGGCCTACTACAATGAGCAGTTCTTC	CASSSQGAYYNEQFF
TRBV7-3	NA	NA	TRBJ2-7	TGTGCCAAAGGGGGTGGGTTGGCAACCTACGAGCAGTACTTC	CAKGGGLATYEQYF
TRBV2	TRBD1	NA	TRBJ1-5	TGTGCCAGCAAGACGGGACAGGGTAATCAGCCCCAGCATTTT	CASKTGQGNQPQHF
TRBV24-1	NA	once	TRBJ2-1	TGTGCCACCAGTGTGTCGGGGGAGCAGTTCTTC	CATSVSGEQFF
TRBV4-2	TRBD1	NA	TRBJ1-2	TGTGCCAGCAGCCAGCCGGGACAGGGGATCTATGGCTACACCTTC	CASSQPGQGIYGYTF
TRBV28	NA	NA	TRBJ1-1	TGTGCCAGCAGTTTCGGGGGTAGTAGCACTGAAGCTTTCTTT	CASSFGGSSTEAFF
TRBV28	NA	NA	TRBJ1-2	TGTGCCAGCACAGGGTCCGTAATTAACTATGGCTACACCTTC	CASTGSVINYGYTF
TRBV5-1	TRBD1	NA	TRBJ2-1	TGCGCCAGCACCCGGACAGGGGCCTACAATGAGCAGTTCTTC	CASTRTGAYNEQFF
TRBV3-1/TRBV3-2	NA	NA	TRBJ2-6	TGTGCCAGCAGCCCACGACAGCCCTCTGGGGCCAACGTCCTGACTTTC	CASSPRQPSGANVLTF
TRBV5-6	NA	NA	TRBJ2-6	TGTGCCAGCAGAGGGGTGGCAGGCACCATCTCTGGGGCCAACGTCCTGACTTTC	CASRGVAGTISGANVLTF
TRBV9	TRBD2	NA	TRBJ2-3	TGTGCCAGCAGCGTCGGTGGGGCTAGCGGGGGGCGCACAGATACGCAGTATTTT	CASSVGGASGGRTDTQYF
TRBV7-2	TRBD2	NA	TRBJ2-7	TGTGCCAGCAGCTTACCCACTAGCGGGGGGCGCGAGCAGTACTTC	CASSLPTSGGREQYF
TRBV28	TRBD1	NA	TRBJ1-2	TGTGCCAGCAGTCCCGGGGACAGGGGGAACTATGGCTACACCTTC	CASSPGDRGNYGYTF
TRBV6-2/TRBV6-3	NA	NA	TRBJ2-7	TGTGCCAGCAGTGAGCAGGGGACCTACGAGCAGTACTTC	CASSEQGTYEQYF
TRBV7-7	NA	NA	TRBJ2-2	TGTGCCAGCAGCCAGCGGTTGGGGAACACCGGGGAGCTGTTTTTT	CASSQRLGNTGELFF
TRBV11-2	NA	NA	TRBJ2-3	TGTGCCAGCAGCTTAGTGGGCGGGACAGATACGCAGTATTTT	CASSLVGGTDTQYF
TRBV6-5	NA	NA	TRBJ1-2	TGTGCCAGTTCTACTAGGGGGGGCTATGGCTACACCTTC	CASSTRGGYGYTF
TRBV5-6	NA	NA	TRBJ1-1	TGTGCCAGCAGCCCGGGACAGAACACTGAAGCTTTCTTT	CASSPGQNTEAFF
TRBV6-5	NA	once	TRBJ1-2	TGTGCCAGCAAATTAGGGGTTGGCGGCTACACCTTC	CASKLGVGGYTF
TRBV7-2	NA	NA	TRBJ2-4	TGTGCCAGCAGCTTAGAAGGAGGCTTTCATGTCAAAAACATTCAGTACTTC	CASSLEGGFHVKNIQYF
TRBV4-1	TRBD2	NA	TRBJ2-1	TGCGCCAGCAGCCATCAGTACCCCACCCTAGCGGGAGGGCGCAATGAGCAGTTCTTC	CASSHQYPTLAGGRNEQFF
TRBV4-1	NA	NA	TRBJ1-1	TGCGCCAGCAGCCAAGGCAGGGTCCCTGAAGCTTTCTTT	CASSQGRVPEAFF
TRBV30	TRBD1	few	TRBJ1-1	TGTGCCTGGAGTGCCCGGGACAGGGGCCACCCCACTGAAGCTTTCTTT	CAWSARDRGHPTEAFF
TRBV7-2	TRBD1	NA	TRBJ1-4	TGTGCCAGCAGCTTTGCTCAGGGGGCAAGGGAAAAACTGTTTTTT	CASSFAQGAREKLFF
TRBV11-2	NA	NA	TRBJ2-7	TGTGCCAGCACCAATCAGTGGGGAGGAGGCTACGAGCAGTACTTC	CASTNQWGGGYEQYF
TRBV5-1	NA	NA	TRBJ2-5	TGCGCCAGCAGCTTGGGACAGATTCAAGAGACCCAGTACTTC	CASSLGQIQETQYF